This entry lists 4 T cell receptor beta chains sequenced from one sample in a study of cytomegalovirus exposure and HLA in healthy donors. 60 Vbeta and 13 Jbeta primers were used in PCR. TCRdb's copy holds only in-frame clones and misses some; the assay was immunoSEQ multiplex PCR. The table lists around 40,000 clones, 60% to 70% of them singletons, with roughly 3.7% in the top ten. The source material was PBMCs. All receptors derive from a man aged 40-49 years in good health and CMV-seronegative.

This chain connects TRBV10-3 to TRBJ2-5, with 7 bases that match TRBD1. The DNA end is a closer match to TRBJ2-7, so the J assignment may be wrong. The V gene's germline CDR1 is ENHRY and CDR2 SYGVKD. The CDR3 extends over 15 amino acids. CDR3 in amino acids: CAISDDRASSYEQYF. The CDR3 DNA reads as TGTGCCATCAGTGACGACAGGGCGAGCTCCTACGAGCAGTACTTC.

The chain employs TRBV6-5 and TRBJ2-7, with unresolved D. V shed 2 bases and J shed 3 bases, with 11 bases lying between them. The CDR3 totals 14 residues. Germline CDR1 and CDR2: MNHEY and SVGAGI. The CDR3 is CASSYRPSNYEQYF. The CDR3 DNA reads as TGTGCCAGCAGTTACCGCCCTTCTAACTACGAGCAGTACTTC.

This clone has only a few counts. The chain couples TRBV2 to TRBJ2-1; 8 bases align to TRBD2. Unmatched junction bases numbered 10, after V lost 5 bases and J lost 7 bases. Germline CDR1 and CDR2: SNHLY and FYNNEI. This CDR3 is 15 amino acids long. For the CDR3, the DNA is TGTGCCAGCAGTTACTTAACGGGGGGGCATAATGAGCAGTTCTTC. Translated, it gives CASSYLTGGHNEQFF.

The rearrangement joins TRBV6-6 to TRBJ1-1; D not resolved. With 1 base removed from V and 0 bases from J, the gap between germline ends came to 6 bases. Germline lookup yields CDR1 MNHNY and CDR2 SVGAGI (reference sequence). The CDR3 is 14 residues long. This CDR3 reads CASSYWSVNTEAFF. DNA of the CDR3: TGTGCCAGCAGTTACTGGTCGGTGAACACTGAAGCTTTCTTT.